Sequencing of this T cell receptor beta chain was carried out in a study of blood T cell repertoires in COVID-19. Study-wide background: Material from acute and convalescent COVID-19 was sourced from the United States, Italy and Spain. In each case, the material was cDNA or gDNA derived from T cells, B-cell-depleted T cells, or PBMCs.

This clone has a single count. The Seattle site enrolled patients during active infection and followed them longitudinally. Trimming stripped 2 bases from V and 8 bases from J, with 12 bases between. The CDR3 is 13 amino acids. Germline lookup yields CDR1 MDHEN and CDR2 SYDVKM. In the original processing: By means of reference gene primer amplification, nucleated cell counts were estimated. The method was immunoSEQ multiplex PCR; TCRdb's version includes in-frame clones alone and lacks a portion of them. V and J calls and clone size are those listed in that table; D and trimming were worked out from the DNA. This table holds around 370,000 clones, roughly 90% found once.

Sequencing was done on a sample of peripheral blood. The chain carries TRBV28 and TRBJ1-2, with D tentatively TRBD1 (6 bases). This TCR was recovered from a woman aged 70-85 years with COVID-19, enrolled during active disease. The CDR3 region is CASSLNGGRGYTF. The CDR3, as DNA: TGTGCCAGCAGTTTAAACGGGGGGCGGGGCTACACCTTC.